This T cell receptor (beta chain) was observed in a study of control samples from healthy donors and cancer patients. TCRdb's table, derived via immunoSEQ multiplex PCR, lists solely in-frame clones and lacks some. This sample has 160,000 or so clones, with about 94% found just once. There are 13 residues in the CDR3. Germline CDR1 MNHEY, CDR2 SVGEGT. Trimming cost V 4 bases and J 3 bases; bases outside gene matches: 2. Input material: PBMCs. This receptor was taken from a man aged 55-75 years with colorectal cancer. The chain is built from TRBV6-2 or TRBV6-3 and TRBJ1-2, with 7 bases aligning to TRBD1. Written as DNA, the CDR3 is TGTGCCAGCAGTTTTGGACAGGACTATGGCTACACCTTC. Protein: CASSFGQDYGYTF.